Following are 30 T cell receptor beta chains from one sample sequenced in a study of cytomegalovirus exposure and HLA in healthy donors. The assay was immunoSEQ multiplex PCR, and TCRdb's table has in-frame clones only and misses some. Of roughly 200,000 clones in the sample, about 89% were seen once. Sequencing was carried out using PBMCs. The source is a young man in good health and CMV-seropositive.

The V gene is TRBV6-1, the J gene TRBJ2-1, with D tentatively TRBD2 (5 bases). Trimming removed 11 bases from V and 0 bases from J, with 14 bases in between. The CDR3 has 14 residues. Germline loops: CDR1 MNHNS, CDR2 SASEGT. CDR3 coding DNA: TGTGCCGCAGCAGGAGCGGACTCCTACAATGAGCAGTTCTTC. Translated, it gives CAAAGADSYNEQFF.

The rearrangement links TRBV5-1 to TRBJ2-5; tentatively, D is TRBD2 (6 bases). Germline-derived CDR1 and CDR2 are SGHRS and YFSETQ. Trimming took off 4 bases at V and 1 base at J, with 20 bases between the two ends. The CDR3 is 17 residues long. As DNA, the CDR3 is TGCGCCAGCAGCCCTGGGCGGGGCGGTAACACCCAAGAGACCCAGTACTTC. As protein: CASSPGRGGNTQETQYF.

The gene calls are TRBV6-5 and TRBJ2-5; 8 bases align to TRBD2. V lost 5 bases to trimming and J lost 5 bases; unmatched junction nucleotides: 10. This CDR3 is 15 amino acids long. Germline CDR1 MNHEY, CDR2 SVGAGI. In DNA, the CDR3 is TGTGCCAGCAGTCCCATTCGGGAGGGAGTGGAGACCCAGTACTTC. Translating gives CASSPIREGVETQYF.

This clone was seen more than once but under ten times. The chain uses TRBV6-6 and TRBJ2-3, with D possibly being TRBD2 (7 bases). V lost 6 bases and J lost 5, with 15 bases in between. Per germline, CDR1 MNHNY and CDR2 SVGAGI (reference sequence). CDR3 size: 14 residues. CDR3 nucleotide sequence: TGTGCCAGCAGCCAGGGGCGGGAGTTAGATACGCAGTATTTT. Residues: CASSQGRELDTQYF.

V gene TRBV5-4 combines with J gene TRBJ1-2; 8 bases line up with TRBD1. After removal of 3 bases from V and 8 bases from J, the junction contained 6 bases not matched to a gene. The CDR3 spans 13 residues. Looked up from germline, CDR1 is SGHNT and CDR2 is YYREEE (reference sequence). CDR3 loop: CASSSDRVVGYTF. The CDR3 nucleotides read TGTGCCAGCAGCTCGGACAGGGTTGTAGGCTACACCTTC. Full variable domain (remainder filled in from reference TRBV5-4 and TRBJ1-2): ETGVTQSPTHLIKTRGQQVTLRCSSQSGHNTVSWYQQALGQGPQFIFQYYREEENGRGNFPPRFSGLQFPNYSSELNVNALELDDSALYLCASSSDRVVGYTFGSGTRLTVV.

The chain has TRBV19 and TRBJ2-5; 11 bases map to TRBD1. The germline gives CDR1 LNHDA, CDR2 SQIVND (reference sequence). Trimming took 4 bases from V and 5 from J; bases not matched to a gene: 6. There are 15 residues in the CDR3. This CDR3 reads CASSTRDRGGETQYF. The CDR3 DNA reads TGTGCCAGTAGTACCCGGGACAGGGGGGGGGAGACCCAGTACTTC.

The gene calls are TRBV5-6 and TRBJ2-6; 8 bases are shared with TRBD1. In germline, CDR1 is SGHDT, CDR2 YYEEEE. The V gene end was trimmed by 6 bases and the J gene end by 0 bases; junction bases not matched to a gene: 11. This CDR3 is built from 18 residues. CDR3 in amino acids: CASTLPRGLLSGANVLTF. The CDR3 DNA follows: TGTGCCAGCACCCTTCCCAGGGGGCTCCTCTCTGGGGCCAACGTCCTGACTTTC.

The chain is built from TRBV18 and TRBJ1-1; possible D gene TRBD1, 5 bases. Germline V gene lookup returns CDR1 KGHSH and CDR2 LQKENI. Between the trimmed V and J ends, which lost 3 bases and 4 bases, there was a span of 18 bases. CDR3 length: 16 residues. The CDR3 sequence: CASSPSSGAGGTEAFF. CDR3 in DNA: TGTGCCAGCTCACCCTCCTCCGGGGCGGGCGGCACTGAAGCTTTCTTT. Supplemented by reference TRBV18 and TRBJ1-1, the full variable domain reads NAGVMQNPRHLVRRRGQEARLRCSPMKGHSHVYWYRQLPEEGLKFMVYLQKENIIDESGMPKERFSAEFPKEGPSILRIQQVVRGDSAAYFCASSPSSGAGGTEAFFGQGTRLTVV.

The chain joins TRBV16 to TRBJ2-7; no firm D call. With 4 bases removed from V and 2 bases from J, the gap between germline ends came to 9 bases. This CDR3 has 13 residues. CDR1 is KGHSY, CDR2 FQNENV, per germline. The CDR3 loop is CASSLGPPYEQYF. The CDR3 nucleotides read TGTGCCAGCAGCCTAGGCCCGCCCTACGAGCAGTACTTC.

CDR3 coding DNA: TGTGCCAGCAGTGTTTGGGAGTACACTGAAGCTTTCTTT. Its translation: CASSVWEYTEAFF. J is TRBJ1-1 and V is TRBV2, with no clear D. Germline CDR1 reads SNHLY; CDR2 reads FYNNEI. CDR3 length: 13 residues. V lost 4 bases and J 3 bases, leaving 9 bases between the germline ends.

This chain connects TRBV7-2 to TRBJ1-3; D gene uncertain. Germline values: CDR1 SGHTA, CDR2 FQGNSA. V gave up 1 base and J gave up 0 bases, with 7 bases separating them. The CDR3 totals 15 residues. The CDR3 spells CASSLVASSGNTIYF. The CDR3 bases are TGTGCCAGCAGCTTAGTGGCGAGCTCTGGAAACACCATATATTTT.

This chain links TRBV19 with TRBJ2-7, with 7 bases fitting TRBD2. Germline V gene data show CDR1 as LNHDA and CDR2 as SQIVND (reference sequence). The CDR3 extends over 13 amino acids. Trimming at V came to 8 bases and at J to 5 bases, leaving 9 bases not matched to a gene. The CDR3 protein is CASGGGRGDEQYF. Written as DNA, the CDR3 is TGTGCCAGTGGAGGCGGGAGAGGGGACGAGCAGTACTTC.

The chain combines TRBV6-5 with TRBJ1-3; 10 bases align to TRBD1. CDR3 length equals 15 residues. The germline CDR1 and CDR2 sequences are MNHEY and SVGAGI. Germline trimming cut 4 bases from V and 2 bases from J; bases unmatched to any gene: 2. CDR3 in amino acids: CASSWGTGAGNTIYF. As DNA, the CDR3 is TGTGCCAGCAGTTGGGGGACAGGGGCTGGAAACACCATATATTTT.

Regarding this clone: It may be a read error: a sequence one base away is much more abundant. The J gene is TRBJ2-3, the V gene TRBV7-6, with D tentatively TRBD1 (5 bases). The CDR3 totals 12 residues. The germline V gene encodes CDR1 SGHVS and CDR2 FNYEAQ. V was pared by 5 bases and J by 6 bases, with 9 bases between. DNA for the CDR3: TGTGCCAGCAGCGAAGCAGGGGATACGCAGTATTTT. Amino acid sequence: CASSEAGDTQYF.

This sequence joins TRBV6-5 and TRBJ2-5; 11 nucleotides align to TRBD1. The germline V gene encodes CDR1 MNHEY and CDR2 SVGAGI. Losses at the gene ends were 5 bases for V and 5 bases for J; bases not matched to a gene: 4. The CDR3 consists of 14 residues. Written as DNA, the CDR3 is TGTGCCAGCAGTCCGGACAGGGGGCAGGAGACCCAGTACTTC. Amino acids: CASSPDRGQETQYF.

The chain has TRBV2 and TRBJ1-5; D ambiguous. The V gene's germline CDR1 is SNHLY and CDR2 FYNNEI. The V gene lost 4 bases and the J gene lost 4 bases, with 11 bases spanning the gap. CDR3 length: 14 amino acids. CDR3 amino acids: CASSGDSRNQPQHF. The CDR3 bases are TGTGCCAGCAGTGGTGACTCTCGGAATCAGCCCCAGCATTTT.

Points on this clone: An end of the junction differs from the germline gene, which may be a read error. V is TRBV5-6 and J is TRBJ2-2; D is perhaps TRBD1 or TRBD2 (5 bases each). Germline CDR1 is SGHDT and CDR2 is YYEEEE. The CDR3 length is 13 residues. The CDR3 DNA follows: TGTGCCAGCAGCTTTGCAACTACTGGGGGGCTGTTTTTT. Protein product: CASSFATTGGLFF.

The chain recombines TRBV9 with TRBJ2-1; possible D gene TRBD2, 5 bases. The germline gives CDR1 SGDLS, CDR2 YYNGEE. The CDR3 has 15 amino acids. The V and J ends lost 3 bases and 5 bases respectively, with 15 bases between them. In DNA, the CDR3 is TGTGCCAGCAGCGCTCCACCGGGAAGAAACAATGAGCAGTTCTTC. Encoded protein: CASSAPPGRNNEQFF.

The chain employs TRBV5-6 and TRBJ1-4; no clear D. V was clipped by 3 bases and J by 4 bases, with 7 bases between them. Germline values: CDR1 SGHDT, CDR2 YYEEEE. This CDR3 has 13 residues. CDR3 sequence: CASSSGLNEKLFF. The CDR3 DNA is TGTGCCAGCAGCTCCGGACTTAATGAAAAACTGTTTTTT.

This rearrangement joins TRBV5-1 to TRBJ2-3; 10 nucleotides align to TRBD1. The germline CDR1 and CDR2 sequences are SGHRS and YFSETQ. J lost 3 bases, V lost 4 bases, and 8 bases had no gene match. The CDR3 runs to 16 residues. This CDR3 is CASSQGQGDGTDTQYF. The CDR3 bases are TGCGCCAGCAGCCAAGGACAGGGGGATGGTACAGATACGCAGTATTTT.

The J gene is TRBJ2-7, the V gene TRBV2; the D is unclear. V lost 5 bases and J lost 4, with 6 bases in between. This CDR3 region has 11 residues. Germline V gives CDR1 SNHLY, CDR2 FYNNEI. The CDR3 DNA sequence: TGTGCCAGCAGTTCAGCTTACGAGCAGTACTTC. It yields the protein CASSSAYEQYF. The full variable domain, its missing parts supplied by reference TRBV2 and TRBJ2-7, is EPEVTQTPSHQVTQMGQEVILRCVPISNHLYFYWYRQILGQKVEFLVSFYNNEISEKSEIFDDQFSVERPDGSNFTLKIRSTKLEDSAMYFCASSSAYEQYFGPGTRLTVT.

This chain uses TRBV18 with TRBJ1-4, with a weak D call TRBD1 (5 bases). Trimming shortened V by 3 bases and J by 3 bases, and 8 bases separated the two germline ends. There are 14 residues in the CDR3. Germline assignment: CDR1 KGHSH and CDR2 LQKENI. CDR3 DNA: TGTGCCAGCTCACCGACAGAGTCTAATGAAAAACTGTTTTTT. This gives the protein CASSPTESNEKLFF.

The chain has TRBV27 and TRBJ1-4; the D is unclear. Trimming shortened V by 6 bases and J by 9 bases, and 14 bases separated the two germline ends. The V gene's germline CDR1 is MNHEY and CDR2 SMNVEV (reference sequence). This CDR3 has 13 amino acids. The CDR3 nucleotides read TGTGCCAGCAGCCCGCTTCCAAGCAAAAAACTGTTTTTT. This encodes CASSPLPSKKLFF.

The chain employs TRBV11-2 and TRBJ2-7; TRBD1 matches 9 bases. This CDR3 is built from 15 residues. J lost 0 bases, V lost 3 bases, and 3 bases had no gene match. The V gene's germline CDR1 is SGHAT and CDR2 FQNNGV. The CDR3 region is CASSFGTGFSYEQYF. Here the CDR3 DNA reads TGTGCCAGCAGCTTCGGGACAGGGTTCTCCTACGAGCAGTACTTC.

The CDR3 nucleotides read TGTGCCAGCAGTTACCTCGACAGGGCGAACACCGGGGAGCTGTTTTTT. Its protein is CASSYLDRANTGELFF. This rearrangement joins TRBV6-5 to TRBJ2-2, with 7 positions matching TRBD1. V trimming: 2 bases; J trimming: 0 bases; junction bases outside the gene matches: 3. There are 16 residues in the CDR3. The germline CDR1 and CDR2 sequences are MNHEY and SVGAGI.

The V call is TRBV5-6, the J call TRBJ1-1, with D uncertain. Trimming took 2 bases from V and 0 from J, leaving 8 bases between them. CDR3 length: 14 amino acids. Looked up from germline, CDR1 is SGHDT and CDR2 is YYEEEE. Here the CDR3 reads CASSFGFMNTEAFF. The CDR3 coding sequence is TGTGCCAGCAGCTTTGGATTTATGAACACTGAAGCTTTCTTT.

J is TRBJ1-2 and V is TRBV7-2, with D tentatively TRBD1 (6 bases). This CDR3 has 14 amino acids. The V end was cut by 7 bases, the J end by 2 bases, with 14 bases between. Germline values: CDR1 SGHTA, CDR2 FQGNSA. The CDR3: CASTRGGGNYGYTF. The CDR3 DNA follows: TGTGCCAGCACCCGAGGGGGGGGCAACTATGGCTACACCTTC.

The CDR3 DNA follows: TGTGCCAGCAGTTTAGGGGACCCCCGCACTGAAGCTTTCTTT. Translation gives CASSLGDPRTEAFF. The gene calls are TRBV28 and TRBJ1-1; D is possibly TRBD1 (5 bases). Germline V lookup: CDR1 MDHEN, CDR2 SYDVKM. This CDR3 comprises 14 residues. V was shortened by 2 bases and J by 4 bases, with 11 bases between the two germline ends.

The chain employs TRBV11-3 and TRBJ2-7; D is possibly TRBD1 (6 bases). CDR1 is SGHNT, CDR2 YENEEA, per germline. This CDR3 region has 15 residues. With 2 bases removed from V and 7 bases from J, the gap between germline ends came to 18 bases. The CDR3 region is CASSLTPGGDREQYF. CDR3 sequence (DNA): TGTGCCAGCAGCTTAACCCCTGGGGGCGATCGGGAGCAGTACTTC.

The rearrangement links TRBV5-4 to TRBJ2-3; 8 bases align to TRBD1. V shed 4 bases, J shed 4 bases, and the junction held 11 bases outside the gene matches. This CDR3 has 16 amino acids. The germline V gene encodes CDR1 SGHNT and CDR2 YYREEE (reference sequence). CDR3 region: CASSAGRDRSADTQYF. CDR3 DNA: TGTGCCAGCAGCGCGGGCCGGGACAGGAGCGCAGATACGCAGTATTTT.